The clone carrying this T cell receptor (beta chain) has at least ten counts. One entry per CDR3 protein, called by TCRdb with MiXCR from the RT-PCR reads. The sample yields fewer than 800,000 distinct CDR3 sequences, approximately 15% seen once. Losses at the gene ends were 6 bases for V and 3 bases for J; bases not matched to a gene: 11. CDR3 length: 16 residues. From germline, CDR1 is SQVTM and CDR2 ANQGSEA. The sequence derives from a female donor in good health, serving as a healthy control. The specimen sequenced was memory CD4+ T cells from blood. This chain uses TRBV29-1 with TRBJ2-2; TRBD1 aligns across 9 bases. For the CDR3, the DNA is TGCAGCGTATTGAATCGGGACAGGGTGGACACCGGGGAGCTGTTTTTT. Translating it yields CSVLNRDRVDTGELFF.